This T cell receptor beta chain stems from a study of cytomegalovirus exposure and HLA in healthy donors. PCR was performed using 60 Vbeta and 13 Jbeta primers. The method was immunoSEQ multiplex PCR; TCRdb's version includes in-frame clones alone and lacks a portion of them. The sample has about 150,000 clones; roughly 82% are singletons. V was clipped by 5 bases and J by 4 bases; unmatched bases: 5. The CDR3 contains 14 residues. Looked up from germline, CDR1 is SNHLY and CDR2 is FYNNEI. The sequencing input was PBMCs. The source of this sequence is a man aged 25-40 years in good health and CMV-seropositive. The chain links TRBV2 to TRBJ2-7; TRBD1 matches 10 bases. The CDR3 protein is CASSKGQGPYEQYF. DNA of the CDR3: TGTGCCAGCAGTAAGGGACAGGGGCCTTACGAGCAGTACTTC.